The TCR beta chain described here comes from a study of T cells in Graves' hyperthyroidism and ophthalmopathy. The wider study: Initial diagnosis, before any treatment, was when peripheral blood was collected.

A Clinical Activity Score of at least 3, a NOSPECS grade of at least 4 and a duration under 3 months were recorded in the ophthalmopathy patients. Patients were excluded because of uncontrolled infection, other autoimmune disease, pregnancy or lactation. The sample holds a few counts of this clonotype. RNA transcripts yielded amplified TCR beta CDR3 regions. First-round RT-PCR of the TCR CDR3 relied on the HTBI primer set. One entry per CDR3 protein results from TCRdb running MiXCR on the multiplex PCR reads. The data show about half a million distinct CDR3 sequences, with roughly 16% seen just once and about 29% held by the top ten. The V end was cut by 0 bases, the J end by 6 bases, with 5 bases between. The CDR3 spans 13 residues.

The sequence came from a woman younger than 45 with Graves' ophthalmopathy. Specimen: blood. The chain joins TRBV12-3 or TRBV12-4 to TRBJ2-2; D ambiguous. This CDR3 reads CASSLADPGELFF. In DNA, the CDR3 is TGTGCCAGCAGTTTAGCAGATCCCGGGGAGCTGTTTTTT.